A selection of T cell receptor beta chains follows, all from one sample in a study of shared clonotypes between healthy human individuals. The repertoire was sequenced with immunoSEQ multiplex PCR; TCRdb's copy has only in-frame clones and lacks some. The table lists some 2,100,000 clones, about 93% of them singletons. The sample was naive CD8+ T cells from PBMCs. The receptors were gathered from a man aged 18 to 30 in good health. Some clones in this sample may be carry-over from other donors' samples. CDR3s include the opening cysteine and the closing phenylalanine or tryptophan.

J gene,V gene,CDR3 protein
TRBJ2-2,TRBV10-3,CAISVGSGSMSGELFF
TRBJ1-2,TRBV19,CASLETGVNYGYTF
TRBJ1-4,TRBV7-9,CASSSPPDGEKLFF
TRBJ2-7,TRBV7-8,CASSLALPEQYF
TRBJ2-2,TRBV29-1,CSVDGDRDNTGELFF
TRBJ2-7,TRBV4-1,CASSQDSKGAPYEQYF
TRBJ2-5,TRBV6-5,CASRPLEGRETQYF
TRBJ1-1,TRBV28,CASSSGQGVNTEAFF
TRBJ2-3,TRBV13,CASSLRTSGSTDTQYF
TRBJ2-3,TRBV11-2,CASRPGRSFPSTDTQYF
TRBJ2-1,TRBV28,CASRRDYEYNEQFF
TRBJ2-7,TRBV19,CASSHRSGGYSYEQYF
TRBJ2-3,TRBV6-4,CASSRQGALKATQYF
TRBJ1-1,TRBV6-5,CASSYSRVWTEAFF
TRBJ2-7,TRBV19,CASSIDPAYEQYF
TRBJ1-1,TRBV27,CASRPPTENTEAFF
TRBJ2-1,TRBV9,CASSISGTGVNEQFF
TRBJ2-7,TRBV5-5,CASSPGRDTSYEQYF
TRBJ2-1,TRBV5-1,CAIRRLEDNEQFF
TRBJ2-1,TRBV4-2,CASSQDTGTRSSSYNEQFF
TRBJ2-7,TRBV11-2,CASSRGGEVGHEQYF
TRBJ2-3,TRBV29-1,CSVTQLPWDTQYF
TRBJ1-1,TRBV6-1,CAHVGQGAEAFF
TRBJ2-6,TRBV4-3,CASSRQDGYPSTGANVLTF
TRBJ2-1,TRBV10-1,CASSVQSYNEQFF
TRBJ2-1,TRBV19,CASRTFGQSIPDEQFF
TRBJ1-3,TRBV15,CATSRGTVSGNTIYF
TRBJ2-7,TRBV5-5,CASSPATQGLLGIYEQYF
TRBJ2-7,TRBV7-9,CASSLRQGSPNYEQYF
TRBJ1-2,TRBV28,CASSPPPGTGGIAGYTF
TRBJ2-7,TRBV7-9,CASSLGGRGRYEQYF
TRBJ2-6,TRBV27,CASSLGHGPSGANVLTF
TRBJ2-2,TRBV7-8,CASSYPGYPGELFF
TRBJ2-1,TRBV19,CASSTPSGKIGEQFF
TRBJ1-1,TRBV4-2,CASSQSTGGTPEAFF
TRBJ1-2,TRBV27,CASSLWGASYGYTF
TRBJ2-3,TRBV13,CASSPIGGNSGDTDTQYF
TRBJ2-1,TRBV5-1,CASSPWLADYNEQFF
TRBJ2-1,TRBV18,CASSPETSGESSYNEQFF
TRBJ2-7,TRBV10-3,CAISEAYEQYF
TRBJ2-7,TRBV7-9,CASSSPMGDEQYF
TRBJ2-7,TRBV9,CASSVGAGLSYEQYF
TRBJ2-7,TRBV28,CASSLGRIYEQYF
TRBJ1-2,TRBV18,CASSRGQKIDWGLQYGYTF
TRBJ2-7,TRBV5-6,CASSFGLEFYEQYF
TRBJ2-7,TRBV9,CASSGSGAQDEQYF
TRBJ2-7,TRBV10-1,CASGTSPREQYF